A selection of T cell receptor beta chains follows, all from one sample in a study of T-cell reconstitution after alpha-beta-depleted transplantation in children. TCRdb recomputed calls from the PCR reads with MiXCR, one row per CDR3 protein. The table shows 150,000 to 250,000 distinct CDR3 sequences, with about 6% occurring only once. The starting material was PBMCs, obtained before TCRalphabeta/CD19-depleted stem cell transplant. These receptors all stem from a girl less than two years old with combined immunodeficiency, due to receive a stem cell transplant. Each CDR3 is given with its conserved first and last residue. D genes are given only for firm matches. Clone size appears in some rows only: once, few, many, or a class for an expanded clone.

v_call,j_call,clone_size,d_call,cdr3_nt,cdr3_aa
TRBV29-1,TRBJ2-3,many,TRBD1,TGCAGCGGAAACAGGGGGCGTTATAGCACAGATACGCAGTATTTT,CSGNRGRYSTDTQYF
TRBV3-1,TRBJ2-3,many,TRBD2,TGTGCCAGCAGCTCCCGACTAGCGGCAGATACGCAGTATTTT,CASSSRLAADTQYF
TRBV5-4,TRBJ2-1,once,NA,TGTGCCAGCAGCTTGCAGTCTTTCGGGGTCAATGAGCAGTTCTTC,CASSLQSFGVNEQFF
TRBV18,TRBJ2-7,NA,TRBD1,TGTGCCAGCTCACCGCGGACAGGGGGAACTACTACTGACGAGCAGTACTTC,CASSPRTGGTTTDEQYF
TRBV6-1,TRBJ1-1,many,TRBD1,TGTGCCAGCACCCGTGACAGGGAAATGAACACTGAAGCTTTCTTT,CASTRDREMNTEAFF
TRBV28,TRBJ2-4,many,NA,TGTGCCAGCAGTTTACTGGAGGAAAAAAACATTCAGTACTTC,CASSLLEEKNIQYF
TRBV10-3,TRBJ2-5,many,NA,TGTGCCACCTTGGACACCCAGGGCGATCCCCAAGAGACCCAGTACTTC,CATLDTQGDPQETQYF
TRBV20-1,TRBJ2-7,many,TRBD2,TGCAGTGCCCTTGATGCGGGGGGCGGTTACGAGCAGTACTTC,CSALDAGGGYEQYF
TRBV29-1,TRBJ2-7,many,NA,TGCAGCGTTGAACCGCAGGGAGGCTACGAGCAGTACTTC,CSVEPQGGYEQYF
TRBV10-3,TRBJ2-5,many,TRBD2,TGTGCCATCAGTGGGACTAGCGGGGGCCTCCAAGAGACCCAGTACTTC,CAISGTSGGLQETQYF
TRBV24-1,TRBJ2-1,many,NA,TGTGCCACCAGTGGGGCCCCGCGGGGAGGCAATGAGCAGTTCTTC,CATSGAPRGGNEQFF
TRBV20-1,TRBJ2-7,many,TRBD2,TGCAGTGCTAGAGATCTGGGACTAGCTTTCTACGAGCAGTACTTC,CSARDLGLAFYEQYF
TRBV11-1,TRBJ2-7,NA,NA,TGTGCCAGCAGCCACAGGGACCGCTGGCGCGAGCAGTACTTC,CASSHRDRWREQYF
TRBV5-1,TRBJ2-7,many,NA,TGCGCCAGCAGCTTCCGCTACGAGCAGTACTTC,CASSFRYEQYF
TRBV5-1,TRBJ2-3,many,TRBD2,TGCGCCAGCAGCTCACGGACTAGCTCATTCACAGATACGCAGTATTTT,CASSSRTSSFTDTQYF
TRBV29-1,TRBJ2-7,few,NA,TGCAGCGTTGGTGCCGACAGCCCGTACGAGCAGTACTTC,CSVGADSPYEQYF
TRBV25-1,TRBJ2-1,many,NA,TGTGCCAGCAGTGAATATGGTTATAGCTCCTACAATGAGCAGTTCTTC,CASSEYGYSSYNEQFF
TRBV11-2,TRBJ1-2,many,NA,TGTGCCAGCAGCCTGGGGAGATTCTATGGCTACACCTTC,CASSLGRFYGYTF
TRBV28,TRBJ2-2,many,NA,TGTGCCAGCGGCTCCCGGGATACCTTGGCCGGGGAGCTGTTTTTT,CASGSRDTLAGELFF
TRBV6-6,TRBJ1-1,NA,NA,TGTGCCAGCAGGGTATTGGGGTGGCTCCGGGGAAACATGAACACTGAAGCTTTCTTT,CASRVLGWLRGNMNTEAFF
TRBV2,TRBJ2-7,many,TRBD1,TGTGCCAGCTCCTGGACAGGGGAGCTCCACGAGCAGTACTTC,CASSWTGELHEQYF
TRBV29-1,TRBJ1-2,many,NA,TGCAGCGTTGAAGAACAGTTGTATGGCTACACCTTC,CSVEEQLYGYTF
TRBV6-2/TRBV6-3,TRBJ2-3,many,TRBD2,TGTGCCAGCAGTTACTCGAACGGCGGGAGGTCGGTTGGTTCCGGCACAGATACGCAGTATTTT,CASSYSNGGRSVGSGTDTQYF
TRBV6-2/TRBV6-3,TRBJ1-1,few,NA,TGTGCCAGCAGTTCTATCTTCACGGGGGACACTGAAGCTTTCTTT,CASSSIFTGDTEAFF
TRBV20-1,TRBJ1-5,many,NA,TGCAGTGCTAAGATCGGGTGGAGCAATCAGCCCCAGCATTTT,CSAKIGWSNQPQHF
TRBV11-3,TRBJ2-7,NA,NA,TGTGCCAGCAGCCCGTCCCGGGGCCCCAGGGAGGAGCAGTACTTC,CASSPSRGPREEQYF
TRBV5-1,TRBJ2-1,NA,NA,TGCGCCAGCAGCTTGGCCTTAAGCACCGGGCCGCGGGGGCCCTACAATGAGCAGTTCTTC,CASSLALSTGPRGPYNEQFF
TRBV7-8,TRBJ2-3,many,TRBD2,TGTGCCAGCAGCTTACTGACTAGCGTAACAGATACGCAGTATTTT,CASSLLTSVTDTQYF
TRBV19,TRBJ1-1,NA,TRBD1,TGTGCCAGTGGACAGGGGTCTCGGGCTGAAGCTTTCTTT,CASGQGSRAEAFF
TRBV20-1,TRBJ2-3,many,TRBD2,TGCAGTGCTAGAGATCCTAGCGGGGGGCCAAAAGATACGCAGTATTTT,CSARDPSGGPKDTQYF
TRBV6-1,TRBJ1-2,many,NA,TGTGCCAGCAGAACTGGAACCTCTTCCTTATATGGCTACACCTTC,CASRTGTSSLYGYTF
TRBV2,TRBJ2-7,few,NA,TGTGCCAGCAGTTTTAACAGGGTCCCCCACGAGCAGTACTTC,CASSFNRVPHEQYF
TRBV7-3,TRBJ2-2,many,TRBD2,TGTGCCAGCAGCCCGACGGGAGGGGGGGCCGGGGAGCTGTTTTTT,CASSPTGGGAGELFF
TRBV29-1,TRBJ2-3,few,NA,TGCAGCGTTGAGGTTTTCGTACCAGCCTGGGGCACAGATACGCAGTATTTT,CSVEVFVPAWGTDTQYF
TRBV5-1,TRBJ2-2,few,TRBD1,TGCGCCAGCAGCTCGGGACAGGCTGGCACCGGGGAGCTGTTTTTT,CASSSGQAGTGELFF
TRBV29-1,TRBJ1-1,many,NA,TGCAGCGTTGAAGATTTTAGGGAAAGGTTCATGAACACTGAAGCTTTCTTT,CSVEDFRERFMNTEAFF
TRBV9,TRBJ2-1,many,NA,TGTGCCAGCAGCGTAGGAGGTTGGAATGAGCAGTTCTTC,CASSVGGWNEQFF
TRBV28,TRBJ1-1,many,NA,TGTGCCAGCAGTTTATGGCGGCAGGGTGAAGCTTTCTTT,CASSLWRQGEAFF
TRBV9,TRBJ2-1,few,NA,TGTGCCAGCAGCGTAGAGGGGGGGGAGGGTGATGAGCAGTTCTTC,CASSVEGGEGDEQFF
TRBV24-1,TRBJ2-1,many,NA,TGTGCCACCAGTGATTTAGGGCGGACCAATGAGCAGTTCTTC,CATSDLGRTNEQFF